The source of this T cell receptor (beta chain) is a study of Graves' ophthalmopathy and Graves' hyperthyroidism. Study-wide background: Peripheral blood collection took place at initial diagnosis, before any treatment.

Hyperthyroidism was classified as stable if no ophthalmopathy occurred within 18 months of follow-up. Excluded: other autoimmune disease, uncontrolled infection, pregnancy or lactation. As the starting material, around 10 ml of fresh peripheral blood yielded the PBMCs. The authors amplified TCR beta CDR3 regions from RNA transcripts. RT-PCR with HTBI primers came first, then second-round multiplex PCR. TCRdb reprocessed the multiplex PCR reads with MiXCR, giving one entry per CDR3 protein. This table holds 620,000 or so distinct CDR3 sequences, roughly 20% found once. CDR1 is MNHEY, CDR2 SVGAGI, per germline. The CDR3 loop spans 14 amino acids. Trimming removed 0 bases from V and 7 bases from J; junction bases left unmatched: 5. This clonotype was seen many times.

The rearrangement joins TRBV6-5 to TRBJ1-2, with TRBD1 matching 7 bases. The specimen sequenced was peripheral blood. The source is a woman younger than 35 with stable Graves' hyperthyroidism. Some clones in this sample may be carry-over from other donors' samples. CDR3 region: CASSYSARGGGYTF. The CDR3 DNA reads TGTGCCAGCAGTTACTCGGCCAGGGGGGGTGGCTACACCTTC.